This record covers a single T cell receptor (beta chain). CDR1 is LNHDA, CDR2 SQIVND, per germline (reference sequence). The CDR3 extends over 15 amino acids. J lost 8 bases, V lost 4 bases, and 10 bases had no gene match. The repertoire was sequenced with immunoSEQ multiplex PCR; TCRdb's copy has only in-frame clones and lacks some. Of approximately 77,000 clones in the sample, 78% are singletons; the top ten hold 22%. Ipilimumab-mediated CTLA-4 blockade plus focal radiation was given to patients having chemo-refractory metastatic non-small-cell lung cancer. These data originate in a study of radiotherapy plus CTLA-4 blockade in lung cancer.

The TCR sequence derives from a human donor with non-small cell lung cancer whose response to radiotherapy plus ipilimumab could not be evaluated. Some clones in this sample may be carry-over from other donors' samples. The sample here was peripheral blood, taken from a patient treated with radiotherapy plus ipilimumab. The J gene is TRBJ1-4, the V gene TRBV19; 7 bases are a match to TRBD1. The CDR3 DNA sequence: TGTGCCAGTAGTAACCCCCGACAGGGTGGAGAAAAACTGTTTTTT. This sequence encodes CASSNPRQGGEKLFF.